The 9 T cell receptor beta chains listed next were all sequenced from one sample in a study of blood T cells in healthy people across ages. Sample-barcoded 5' priming and a J-beta primer mix drove a second PCR of roughly 6 to 12 cycles. TCRdb ran MiXCR on the 5' RACE reads and lists one entry per CDR3 protein. The table shows some 760,000 distinct CDR3 sequences, with 20% to 25% occurring only once. These same records also appear under a second study, on T cells of mothers and their children.

The sequenced material came from blood. All receptors derive from a boy between 10 and 17 years old in good health.

In its sample, this clonotype was seen a few times. V is TRBV5-1 and J is TRBJ2-7, with 7 bases matching TRBD1. V shed 1 base and J 1 base; nucleotides not matched to a gene: 8. Germline V gene data show CDR1 as SGHRS and CDR2 as YFSETQ. The CDR3 sequence is 16 residues long. The CDR3 reads CASSLTSGTASYEQYF. The CDR3 region has the DNA TGCGCCAGCAGCTTGACCTCCGGGACAGCGTCCTACGAGCAGTACTTC.

This clonotype was seen a handful of times. The CDR3 DNA follows: TGTGCCAGCAGACGAACTAGCGGGAGTTCCGGGGAGCTGTTTTTT. This sequence encodes CASRRTSGSSGELFF. V gene TRBV28 combines with J gene TRBJ2-2; TRBD2 matches 11 bases. The CDR3 covers 15 residues. Germline CDR1 is MDHEN and CDR2 is SYDVKM. J was trimmed by 6 bases and V by 6 bases; bases with no gene match: 6.

In its sample, this clonotype was seen a few times. This chain connects TRBV5-1 to TRBJ2-4; D is unclear. CDR3 length equals 14 residues. Trimming stripped 0 bases from V and 7 bases from J, with 11 bases between. Germline lookup yields CDR1 SGHRS and CDR2 YFSETQ. CDR3 nucleotide sequence: TGCGCCAGCAGCTTGGATGCGACACGGAACATTCAGTACTTC. Amino acid sequence: CASSLDATRNIQYF.

The chain has TRBV5-1 and TRBJ2-5; D may be TRBD1 or TRBD2 (5 bases each). The CDR3 has 17 amino acids. Germline assignment: CDR1 SGHRS and CDR2 YFSETQ. V was shortened by 0 bases and J by 4 bases, with 19 bases between the two germline ends. CDR3 sequence (DNA): TGCGCCAGCAGCTTGGTGACAGAGGGAAGGGGTCGAGAGACCCAGTACTTC. It specifies CASSLVTEGRGRETQYF.

The chain employs TRBV5-1 and TRBJ2-3, with 10 bases identical to TRBD2. The CDR3 is made up of 15 amino acids. V gave up 5 bases and J gave up 2 bases; unmatched junction bases: 5. CDR1 and CDR2 (germline): SGHRS, YFSETQ. The DNA of the CDR3 is TGCGCCAGCAGTCCCGGGACTAGCGCCACAGATACGCAGTATTTT. It encodes CASSPGTSATDTQYF. Variable domain in full (rest from reference TRBV5-1 and TRBJ2-3): KAGVTQTPRYLIKTRGQQVTLSCSPISGHRSVSWYQQTPGQGLQFLFEYFSETQRNKGNFPGRFSGRQFSNSRSEMNVSTLELGDSALYLCASSPGTSATDTQYFGPGTRLTVL.

This rearrangement joins TRBV24-1 to TRBJ2-1; 10 nucleotides agree with TRBD2. V shed 4 bases, J shed 15 bases, and the junction held 11 bases outside the gene matches. CDR1 and CDR2 from the germline V gene are KGHDR and SFDVKD. The length of the CDR3 is 14 residues. The CDR3 coding sequence is TGTGCCACCAGTGACATGACTAGCGGGTCCCGGCGGTTCTTC. Translation gives CATSDMTSGSRRFF.

This clonotype was observed a handful of times. The rearrangement joins TRBV12-5 to TRBJ2-1; TRBD2 matches 10 bases. Germline loops: CDR1 LGHNT, CDR2 FRNRAP. Losses at the gene ends were 3 bases for V and 10 bases for J; bases not matched to a gene: 18. The CDR3 covers 18 residues. The CDR3 coding sequence is TGTGCTAGTGGTTTCACCGGGACTAGCGACCCGGAGGGACGGGAGCAGTTCTTC. Translating gives CASGFTGTSDPEGREQFF.

The rearrangement joins TRBV6-4 to TRBJ2-1; 9 nucleotides align to TRBD2. From germline, CDR1 is MRHNA and CDR2 SNTAGT. This CDR3 comprises 15 residues. Unmatched junction bases numbered 3, after V lost 2 bases and J lost 4 bases. The DNA for the CDR3 is TGTGCCAGCAGTGACGGAGCGGGAGGTTACAATGAGCAGTTCTTC. Its protein is CASSDGAGGYNEQFF.

This clonotype was observed a handful of times. V usage is TRBV4-1 and J usage is TRBJ2-5, with D perhaps assigned TRBD1 or TRBD2 (5 bases each). The CDR3 spans 15 residues. The germline V and J ends were trimmed by 3 bases and 2 bases, with 13 bases remaining between them. Germline lookup yields CDR1 MGHRA and CDR2 YSYEKL. The CDR3 loop reads CASSHPGRTQETQYF. CDR3 nucleotide sequence: TGCGCCAGCAGCCATCCGGGGCGTACACAAGAGACCCAGTACTTC.